This T cell receptor beta chain was sequenced in a study of OX40 agonist ivuxolimab in advanced cancers. About the research overall: Participants averaged roughly 60 years of age (range roughly 23 to 80) and were 82.7% male. Findings and caveats of the study: CD4+ and CD8+ T cells in blood underwent clonal expansion by week 6 at 0.1 to 3.0 mg/kg. Clonal expansion was among the lowest in partial responders at 0.1-3.0 mg/kg, especially CD8+.

The CDR3 consists of 13 residues. Germline lookup yields CDR1 KGHSH and CDR2 LQKENI. V lost 6 bases and J 3 bases, leaving 12 bases between the germline ends. Blood specimens came from baseline, cycle 4 day 1, and cycle 7 day 1. Profiled with immunoSEQ multiplex PCR; TCRdb holds only in-frame clones, not every one. This sample has approximately 76,000 clones, with approximately 85% found just once. A note on this clone: Its antigen is as yet unknown.

The chain is built from TRBV18 and TRBJ2-7; D gene uncertain. The clonotype originates from an adult with an advanced solid tumor such as melanoma, head and neck, liver or kidney cancer. Sequenced material: CD4+ or CD8+ T cells sorted from blood, taken in a trial of the OX40 agonist ivuxolimab. CDR3 bases: TGTGCCAGCTCTCTGACGGAAGGCTACGAGCAGTACTTC. Protein product: CASSLTEGYEQYF.